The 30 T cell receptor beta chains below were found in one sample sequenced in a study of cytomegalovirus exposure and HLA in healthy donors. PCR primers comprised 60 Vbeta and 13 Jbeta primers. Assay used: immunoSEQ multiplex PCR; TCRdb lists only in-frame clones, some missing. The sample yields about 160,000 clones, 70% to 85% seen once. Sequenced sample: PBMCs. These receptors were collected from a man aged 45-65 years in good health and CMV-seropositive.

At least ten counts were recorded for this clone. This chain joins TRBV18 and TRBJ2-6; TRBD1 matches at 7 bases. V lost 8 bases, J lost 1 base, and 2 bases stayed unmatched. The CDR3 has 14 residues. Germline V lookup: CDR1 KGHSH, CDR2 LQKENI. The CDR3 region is CASLTGSGANVLTF. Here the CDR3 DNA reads TGTGCCAGCCTGACAGGGTCTGGGGCCAACGTCCTGACTTTC. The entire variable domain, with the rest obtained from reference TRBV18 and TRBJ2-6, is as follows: NAGVMQNPRHLVRRRGQEARLRCSPMKGHSHVYWYRQLPEEGLKFMVYLQKENIIDESGMPKERFSAEFPKEGPSILRIQQVVRGDSAAYFCASLTGSGANVLTFGAGSRLTVL.

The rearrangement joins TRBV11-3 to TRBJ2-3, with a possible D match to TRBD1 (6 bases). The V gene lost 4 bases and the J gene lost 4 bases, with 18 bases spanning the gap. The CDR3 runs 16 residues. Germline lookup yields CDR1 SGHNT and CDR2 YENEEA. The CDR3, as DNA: TGTGCCAGCAGCTCGAAGGGGGTAAAAGAATCAGATACGCAGTATTTT. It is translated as CASSSKGVKESDTQYF.

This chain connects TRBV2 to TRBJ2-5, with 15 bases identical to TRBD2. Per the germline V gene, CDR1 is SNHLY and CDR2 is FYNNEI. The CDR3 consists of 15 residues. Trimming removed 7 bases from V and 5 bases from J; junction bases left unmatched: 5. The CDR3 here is CASTSGLAGGETQYF. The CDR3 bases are TGTGCCAGCACTTCCGGACTAGCGGGGGGGGAGACCCAGTACTTC.

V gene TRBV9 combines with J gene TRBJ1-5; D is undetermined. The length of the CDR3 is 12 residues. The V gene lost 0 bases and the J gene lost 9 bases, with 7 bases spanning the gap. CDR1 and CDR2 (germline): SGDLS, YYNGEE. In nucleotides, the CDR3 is TGTGCCAGCAGCGTAGCAGGTGGGCCCCAGCATTTT. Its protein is CASSVAGGPQHF.

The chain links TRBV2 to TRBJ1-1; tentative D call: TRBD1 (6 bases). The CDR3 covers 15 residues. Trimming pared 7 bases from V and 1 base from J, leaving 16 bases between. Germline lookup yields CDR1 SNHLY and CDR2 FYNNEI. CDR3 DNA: TGTGCCAGCAAGGGGGAGTCACCCGCGAACACTGAAGCTTTCTTT. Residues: CASKGESPANTEAFF.

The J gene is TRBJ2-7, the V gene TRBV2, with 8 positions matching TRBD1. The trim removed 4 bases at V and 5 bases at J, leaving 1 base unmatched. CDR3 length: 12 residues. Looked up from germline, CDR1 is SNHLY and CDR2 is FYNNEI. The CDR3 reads CASSAGGHEQYV. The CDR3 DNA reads TGTGCCAGCAGTGCAGGGGGCCACGAGCAGTACGTC.

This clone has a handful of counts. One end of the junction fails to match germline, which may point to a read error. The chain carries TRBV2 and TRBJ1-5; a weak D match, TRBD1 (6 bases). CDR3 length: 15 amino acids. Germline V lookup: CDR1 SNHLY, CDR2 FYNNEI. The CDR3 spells CASSVGQSSNQPQNF. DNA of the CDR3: TGTGCCAGCAGTGTCGGACAGAGTAGCAATCAGCCCCAGAATTTT.

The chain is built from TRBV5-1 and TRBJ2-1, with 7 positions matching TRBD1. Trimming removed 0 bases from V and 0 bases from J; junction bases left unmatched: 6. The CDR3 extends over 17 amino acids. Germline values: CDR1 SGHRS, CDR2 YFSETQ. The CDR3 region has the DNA TGCGCCAGCAGCTTGGGAGGGACAGCGAGCTCCTACAATGAGCAGTTCTTC. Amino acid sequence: CASSLGGTASSYNEQFF.

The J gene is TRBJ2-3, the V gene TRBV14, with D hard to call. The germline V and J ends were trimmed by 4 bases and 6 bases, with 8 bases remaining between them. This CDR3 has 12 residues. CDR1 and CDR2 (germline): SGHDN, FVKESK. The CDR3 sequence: CASSLSMDTQYF. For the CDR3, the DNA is TGTGCCAGCAGCCTATCTATGGATACGCAGTATTTT.

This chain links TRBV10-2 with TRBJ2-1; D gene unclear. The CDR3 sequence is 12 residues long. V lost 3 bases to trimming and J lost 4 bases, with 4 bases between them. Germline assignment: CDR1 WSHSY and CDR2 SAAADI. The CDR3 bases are TGCGCCAGCAGTGACCCGTACAATGAGCAGTTCTTC. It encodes CASSDPYNEQFF.

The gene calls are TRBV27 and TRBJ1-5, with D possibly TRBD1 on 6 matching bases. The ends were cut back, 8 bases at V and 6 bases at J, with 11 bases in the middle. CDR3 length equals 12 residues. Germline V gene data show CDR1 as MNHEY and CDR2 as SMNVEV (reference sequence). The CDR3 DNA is TGTGCCAGCGGTCAGGGGATTCAGCCCCAGCATTTT. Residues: CASGQGIQPQHF.

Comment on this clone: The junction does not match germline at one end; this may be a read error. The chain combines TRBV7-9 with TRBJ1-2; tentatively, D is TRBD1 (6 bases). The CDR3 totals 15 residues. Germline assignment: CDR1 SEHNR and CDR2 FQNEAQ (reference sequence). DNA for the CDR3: TGTTCCAGCAGCCAGGGGCGAGGGGCCCACTATGGCTACACCTTC. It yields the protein CSSSQGRGAHYGYTF.

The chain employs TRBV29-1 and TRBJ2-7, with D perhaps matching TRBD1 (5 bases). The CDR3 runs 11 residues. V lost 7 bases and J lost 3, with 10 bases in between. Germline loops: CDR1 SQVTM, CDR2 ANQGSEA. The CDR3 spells CSALDSYEQYV. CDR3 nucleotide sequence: TGCAGCGCCCTAGACAGCTACGAGCAGTACGTC.

The chain's CDR3 is CASSLAGTGSGANVLTF. The CDR3 nucleotides are TGTGCCAGCAGCTTAGCAGGGACTGGCTCTGGGGCCAACGTCCTGACTTTC. This chain connects TRBV7-3 to TRBJ2-6, with a weak D call TRBD2 (6 bases). V was pared by 2 bases and J by 0 bases, with 11 bases between. Per germline, CDR1 SGHTA and CDR2 FQGTGA. This CDR3 is 17 amino acids long.

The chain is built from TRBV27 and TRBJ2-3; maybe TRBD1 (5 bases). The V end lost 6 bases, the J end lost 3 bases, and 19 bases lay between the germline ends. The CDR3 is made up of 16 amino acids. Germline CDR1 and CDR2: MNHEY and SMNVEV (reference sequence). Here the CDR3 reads CASSPRFGADTDTQYF. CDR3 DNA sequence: TGTGCCAGCAGCCCGCGGTTTGGGGCAGATACAGATACGCAGTATTTT.

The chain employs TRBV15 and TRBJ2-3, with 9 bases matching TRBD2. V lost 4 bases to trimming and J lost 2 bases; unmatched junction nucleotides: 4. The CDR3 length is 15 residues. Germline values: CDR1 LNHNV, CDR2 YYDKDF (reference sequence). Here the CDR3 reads CATSKGGGDTDTQYF. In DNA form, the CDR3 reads TGTGCCACCAGCAAAGGCGGGGGGGACACAGATACGCAGTATTTT.

The CDR3 region has the DNA TGTGCCAGCAGCTCCCCCCGACACGTTTTGGGCTACACCTTC. Amino acids: CASSSPRHVLGYTF. This chain connects TRBV7-9 to TRBJ1-2; D not certain. V dropped 4 bases and J dropped 8 bases, with 17 bases sitting between them. The germline CDR1 and CDR2 sequences are SEHNR and FQNEAQ (reference sequence). This CDR3 spans 14 amino acids.

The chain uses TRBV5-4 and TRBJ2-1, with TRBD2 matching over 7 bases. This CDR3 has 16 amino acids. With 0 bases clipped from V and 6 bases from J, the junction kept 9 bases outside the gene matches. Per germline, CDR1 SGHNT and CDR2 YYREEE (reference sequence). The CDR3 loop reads CASSLVVAGWLNEQFF. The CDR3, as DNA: TGTGCCAGCAGCTTGGTGGTAGCGGGTTGGCTCAATGAGCAGTTCTTC.

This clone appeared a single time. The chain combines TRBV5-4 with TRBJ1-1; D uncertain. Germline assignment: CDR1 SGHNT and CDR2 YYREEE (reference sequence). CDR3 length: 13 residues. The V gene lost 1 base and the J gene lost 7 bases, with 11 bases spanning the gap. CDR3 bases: TGTGCCAGCAGCTTGTCTGTCGGAGTTGAAGCTTTCTTT. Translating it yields CASSLSVGVEAFF.

The CDR3 loop is CASRTRTVNYGYTF. CDR3 in DNA: TGTGCCAGCCGTACCCGGACAGTCAACTATGGCTACACCTTC. The chain has TRBV5-6 and TRBJ1-2; tentative D call: TRBD1 (6 bases). CDR1 SGHDT and CDR2 YYEEEE come from the germline V gene. V lost 7 bases, J lost 2 bases, and 15 bases lay in between. This CDR3 spans 14 amino acids.

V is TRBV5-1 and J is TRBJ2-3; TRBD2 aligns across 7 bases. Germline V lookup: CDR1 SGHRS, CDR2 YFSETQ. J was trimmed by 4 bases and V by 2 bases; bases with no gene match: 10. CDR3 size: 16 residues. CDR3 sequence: CASSFGVGGTPDTQYF. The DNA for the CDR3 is TGCGCCAGCAGCTTCGGGGTGGGGGGGACGCCAGATACGCAGTATTTT.

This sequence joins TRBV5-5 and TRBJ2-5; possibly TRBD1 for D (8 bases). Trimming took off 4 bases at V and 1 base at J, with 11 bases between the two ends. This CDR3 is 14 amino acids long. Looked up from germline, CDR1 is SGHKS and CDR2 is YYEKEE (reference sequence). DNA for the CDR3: TGTGCCAGCAGCACAGGGGGGGTCCAAGAGACCCAGTACTTC. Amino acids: CASSTGGVQETQYF.

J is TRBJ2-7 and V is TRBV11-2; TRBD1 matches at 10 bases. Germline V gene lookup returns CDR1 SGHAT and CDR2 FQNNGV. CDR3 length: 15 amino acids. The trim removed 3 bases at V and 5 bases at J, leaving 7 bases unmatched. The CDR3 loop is CASSFRDRGRNEQYF. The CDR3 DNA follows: TGTGCCAGCAGCTTTCGGGACAGGGGACGCAACGAGCAGTACTTC.

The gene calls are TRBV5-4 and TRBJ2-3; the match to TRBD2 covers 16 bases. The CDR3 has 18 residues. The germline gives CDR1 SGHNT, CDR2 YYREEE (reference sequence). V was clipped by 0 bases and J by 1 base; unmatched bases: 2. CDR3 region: CASSLEGLAGGRTDTQYF. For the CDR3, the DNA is TGTGCCAGCAGCTTGGAGGGACTAGCGGGGGGGCGCACAGATACGCAGTATTTT.

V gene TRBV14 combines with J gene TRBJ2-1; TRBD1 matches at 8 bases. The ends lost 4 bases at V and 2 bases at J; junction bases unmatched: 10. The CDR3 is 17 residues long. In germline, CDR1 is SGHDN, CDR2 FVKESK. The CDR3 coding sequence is TGTGCCAGCAGCCTCTTCACTTCAGGGGGCCCCTACAATGAGCAGTTCTTC. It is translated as CASSLFTSGGPYNEQFF.

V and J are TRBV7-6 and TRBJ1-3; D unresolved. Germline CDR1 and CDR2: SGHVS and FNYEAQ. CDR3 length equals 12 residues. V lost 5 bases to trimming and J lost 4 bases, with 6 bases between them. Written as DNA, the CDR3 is TGTGCCAGCAGCCCCGGGGGAAACACCATATATTTT. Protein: CASSPGGNTIYF.

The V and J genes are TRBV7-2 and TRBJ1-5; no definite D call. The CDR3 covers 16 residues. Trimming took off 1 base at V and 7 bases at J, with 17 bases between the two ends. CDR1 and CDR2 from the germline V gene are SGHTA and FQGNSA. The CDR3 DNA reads TGTGCCAGCAGCTTAGACCCCGGGAGGGTTGGCCAGCCCCAGCATTTT. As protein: CASSLDPGRVGQPQHF.

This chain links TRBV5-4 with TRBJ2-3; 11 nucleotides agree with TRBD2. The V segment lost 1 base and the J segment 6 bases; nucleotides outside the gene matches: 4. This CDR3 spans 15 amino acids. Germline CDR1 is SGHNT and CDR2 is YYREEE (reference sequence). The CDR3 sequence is CASSLTSGGADTQYF. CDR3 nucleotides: TGTGCCAGCAGCTTGACTAGCGGGGGTGCGGATACGCAGTATTTT.

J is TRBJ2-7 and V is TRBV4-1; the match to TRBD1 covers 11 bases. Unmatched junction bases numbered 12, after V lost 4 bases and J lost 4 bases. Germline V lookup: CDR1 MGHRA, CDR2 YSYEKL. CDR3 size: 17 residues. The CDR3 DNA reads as TGCGCCAGCAGCCCAGGGTTCGGGACAGGGGGTATGTACGAGCAGTACTTC. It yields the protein CASSPGFGTGGMYEQYF.

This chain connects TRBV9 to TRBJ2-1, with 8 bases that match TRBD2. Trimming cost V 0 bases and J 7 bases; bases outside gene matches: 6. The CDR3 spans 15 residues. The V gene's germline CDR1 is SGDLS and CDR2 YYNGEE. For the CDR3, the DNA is TGTGCCAGCAGCGTAGCGGGAGGGCCCGGTAATGAGCAGTTCTTC. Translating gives CASSVAGGPGNEQFF.